This T cell receptor (beta chain) came from a study of cytomegalovirus exposure and HLA in healthy donors (dated by TCRdb to about 2017). In the study overall: According to an earlier analysis of several hundred of the donors, 200 million or so T cells yielded over 100 million unique TCR beta sequences and around 300 Gb of sequence data. An early release covering 500 to 750 HLA-typed donors comprised about 300 gigabases of sequencing data and around 86 million unique TCR sequences. Of the 300 to 500 genotyped donors, 75% to 85% were placed in the genetic ancestry cluster associated with self-reported Caucasian donors. The study aimed to test whether signatures of past pathogen exposure could be identified by cataloging public T cell receptors. Using immunosequencing, the study profiled T cell repertoires from about 650 subjects and related those repertoires to cytomegalovirus serostatus. A separate validation cohort of roughly 110 different subjects was used in addition to the 666-subject first cohort. To predict cytomegalovirus infection status, the study combined high-throughput TCR immunosequencing, statistical association of individual TCRs with disease status, and machine learning. A later analysis re-analyzed previously published TCR beta repertoires from roughly 600 donors and added high-resolution HLA genotyping to study TCR occurrence patterns. In the later analysis, no new phenotypic data were used to find candidate immune exposures; instead, reliance was placed on TCR beta sequences and their occurrence across donors. To decide whether each TCR beta V gene segment behaved as functional or pseudogenic, an earlier analysis of some 600 of the donors relied on high-throughput TCR beta sequencing. Donor age, sex, ethnicity and CMV serostatus were compiled alongside the repertoire data. A later genetic analysis took genome-wide SNP genotypes for about 55% of the 666 donors and used that subset as a discovery cohort. Every repertoire in the discovery cohort had been generated on one and the same sequencing platform. Both class I and class II loci were covered by HLA typing, at four-digit resolution. Typing coverage varied by locus: 629-630 donors for A, B, C, DRB1 and DQB1; roughly 500 for DQA1; 606 for DPA1; around 450 for DPB1. Roughly 5 DR-DQ haplotypes were handled as single units for association and clustering, since linkage in the cohort was strong. On average, roughly 240,000 unique TCR beta nucleotide sequences were sequenced per donor among 398 genotyped donors of the cohort, with roughly a sixth of those sequences being non-productive. Broader findings and caveats from the paper: While some public TCRs were present in many individuals, most TCR sequences turned up only very rarely across donors. When HLA alleles, especially DR and DQ, strongly co-occurred, attributing TCR associations to individual alleles was difficult. A later genetic analysis associated a missense DCLRE1C variant with V-gene and J-gene trimming of TCR beta chains, and an independent cohort replicated the association. The classifier was reported to diagnose cytomegalovirus status with high specificity and sensitivity in both the original and validation cohorts. In a later analysis, some 17,000 TCR beta sequences were associated with specific HLA alleles at a false discovery rate of 0.05. CMV serostatus was the only immune exposure information available for the cohort. Only TCR beta chains were sequenced in this cohort, and the absence of alpha or paired-chain data limited detectable features. Because counts were too low, approximately 18 rarely observed V segments, including chromosome 9 orphons, were excluded from the earlier analysis of several hundred of the donors. An earlier analysis of approximately 530 of the donors showed that most TCR beta V segments appeared in productive rearrangements either about 87% or about 30% of the time, which broadly matched IMGT annotations. According to a later genetic analysis, donors in an Asian-associated ancestry cluster had fewer N-insertions in productive TCRs than the approximately 700-donor mean. Several of the top co-occurrence clusters appeared to be linked to parvovirus B19, influenza, CMV and Epstein-Barr virus, according to a later analysis. The study gave a list of over 150 TCR beta chains associated with cytomegalovirus. A further reported finding was that TCR beta sequences accurately predicted the HLA-A and HLA-B alleles for most subjects in the first cohort. The sequencing pipeline was judged likely to have produced a cluster of highly shared sequence variants as a technical artifact. The authors suggested that the approach could potentially be generalized to other disease states and immunological phenotypes. Roughly uniform sequencing depth across donors was assumed in presence/absence analyses, although this assumption may not hold. A later analysis found that most CMV-associated TCR beta chains appeared HLA-restricted, with HLA associations seemingly driven largely by CMV exposure. A later analysis found that TCR association rates varied across HLA loci, with DRB1 alleles showing the most associated TCRs and HLA-C alleles the fewest. In vitro tests confirmed that a few of the cytomegalovirus-associated TCR beta chains recognize cytomegalovirus antigens. Linkage disequilibrium might explain the correlated functional status among segregating V segments, but an unknown experimental factor could not be excluded. Because the 87-base-pair reads could not distinguish some IMGT-functional V segments, including TRBV6-2 and TRBV6-3, those segments were excluded. A later analysis found that HLA-associated TCR beta chains were more clonally expanded and had lower generation probabilities than equally common non-associated chains. Because HLA typing was unavailable for some donors at each locus, only the typed subset was used in association tests.

Concerning this clone: The antigen it recognizes is unknown. No base quality information exists; no much larger clone differs at one position.

The CDR3 has 13 amino acids, counting the end cysteine and phenylalanine. The only DNA kept is the CDR3, 39 bases in frame from the first base. Trimming accounts for 8 bases at V and 4 bases at J, while the number of junction bases matched to no gene is 8. The germline V gene gives CDR1 as MNHNS and CDR2 as SASEGT. Libraries were constructed by the immunoSEQ multiplex PCR assay. For the multiplex PCR, a mixture combining 60 forward primers for TCR Vbeta segments and 13 reverse primers for TCR Jbeta segments was used. The CDR3 region of rearranged TCR beta genes was amplified from genomic DNA with a multiplex PCR assay. The Illumina HiSeq System was used to sequence the amplified TCR beta libraries as 87-base-pair reads. In the original analysis: In a later analysis, tens of millions of unique TCR beta chains were counted across the 650 to 700 repertoires, and roughly 9.9 million of these chains were shared by at least two donors. To remove PCR and sequencing errors, raw reads were error-corrected and collapsed into unique sequences using a nearest-neighbor algorithm that merged closely related sequences. V, D and J gene segments were assigned by aligning CDR3 sequences to IMGT reference sequences. For a sequence to be retained, at least a six-nucleotide match to both a V gene segment and a J gene segment was required. Rearrangements were called productive when the CDR3 lacked stop codons and stayed in frame with V and J; all others were non-productive. CDR3 was defined according to IMGT convention as the region running from the second conserved V-encoded cysteine to the conserved J-encoded phenylalanine. In an earlier analysis of some 550 of the donors, sequences lacking an unambiguous match to a single V gene segment were excluded. An earlier analysis of fewer than 750 of the donors called V segments functional above 56.7% productive rearrangements and segregating when the between-donor standard deviation exceeded 5%. A statistical classification framework was developed to diagnose cytomegalovirus status using the catalog of TCR beta chain sequences. In a later analysis, V and J genes were assigned by comparing TCR nucleotide sequences against IMGT/GENE-DB human TR gene sequences. A later analysis assigned CDR3 sequences and most-parsimonious VDJ recombination scenarios with the TCRdist pipeline. A later analysis defined each TCR beta chain by its CDR3 amino acid sequence plus V-gene family, and excluded reads lacking a unique V-gene family. A later analysis removed 592 highly shared, low-generation-probability nucleotide sequences to deal with suspected cross-contamination and a sequencing artifact. For each public chain, a later analysis derived a clonal expansion index from normalized ranks of inferred template counts within each repertoire. In a later analysis, generation probabilities were computed with a VDJ recombination model fitted to out-of-frame rearrangements, and the resulting probabilities were checked against IGoR. In a later analysis, TCR-TCR, TCR-HLA and TCR-CMV co-occurrence was scored with hypergeometric tests, and a repertoire-size bias correction was applied to TCR pairs. False discovery rates were estimated in a later analysis by permuting HLA or CMV assignments 20 times. A later analysis grouped co-occurring TCRs with DBSCAN, adding TCRdist sequence similarity when clustering within HLA-allele-positive subsets. Co-occurrence clustering excluded repertoires with fewer than 30,000 or more than 120,000 public chains, plus five with anomalous nucleotide sharing. Sourced from immuneACCESS, this table was stored by TCRdb with only in-frame sequences that have V and J called. A share of the clones is absent; for the studies checked, an unresolved V gene accounts for under half, and the remainder has no known explanation. From that table come the V and J calls and clone size; the DNA was used to work out D and trimming. For this sample there are some 98,000 clones; less than 9.5% appear just once. Jointly, the top ten make up about 5% of the sample.

In total, more than 500 healthy bone marrow donors made up the cohort. At the time of sampling, every cohort member was nominally healthy, though immune exposures that went unrecorded were likely present. The donor was CMV seropositive and belonged to the group of about 290 seropositive cohort members. Each donor provided a peripheral blood sample, and peripheral blood mononuclear cells were used for TCR beta sequencing. The Qiagen DNeasy Blood Extraction Kit was used to extract genomic DNA from the blood cell samples. This clonotype was sampled from a man in his fifties in good health and CMV-seropositive. The sample taken for sequencing was PBMCs. This receptor chain uses TRBV6-1 and TRBJ2-7; TRBD1 lines up with 7 middle nucleotides. The DNA reads TGTGCCAGCGGATGGGACAGAGCGTACGAGCAGTACTTC. Translated, it reads CASGWDRAYEQYF.